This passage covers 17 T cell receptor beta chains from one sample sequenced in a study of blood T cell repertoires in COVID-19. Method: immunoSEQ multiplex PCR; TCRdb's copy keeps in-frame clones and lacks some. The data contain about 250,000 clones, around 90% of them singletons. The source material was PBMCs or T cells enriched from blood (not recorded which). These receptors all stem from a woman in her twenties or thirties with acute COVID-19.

CDR3 in DNA: TGTGCCAGTAGTATAGGCCCTGGGAGTAGCAATCAGCCCCAGCATTTT. Translating it yields CASSIGPGSSNQPQHF. V and J are TRBV19 and TRBJ1-5; D not resolved. This CDR3 is built from 16 residues. Germline CDR1 reads LNHDA; CDR2 reads SQIVND (reference sequence). Deletions cut 1 base from V and 0 bases from J, with 10 bases between.

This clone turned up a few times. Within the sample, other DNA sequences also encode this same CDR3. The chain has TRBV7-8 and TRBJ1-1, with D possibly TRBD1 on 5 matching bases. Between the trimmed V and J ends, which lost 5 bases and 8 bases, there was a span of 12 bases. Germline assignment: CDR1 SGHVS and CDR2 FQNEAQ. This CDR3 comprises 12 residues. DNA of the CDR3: TGTGCCAGCAGCCTCGGGGCGGGAGAAGCTTTCTTT. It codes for CASSLGAGEAFF.

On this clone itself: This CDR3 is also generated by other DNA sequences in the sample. CDR3 region: CASSLGVSTEAFF. CDR3 coding DNA: TGTGCCAGCAGCTTAGGAGTAAGCACTGAAGCTTTCTTT. This chain connects TRBV7-2 to TRBJ1-1; D ambiguous. The ends were cut back, 1 base at V and 4 bases at J, with 7 bases in the middle. Germline CDR1 and CDR2: SGHTA and FQGNSA. The CDR3 is made up of 13 amino acids.

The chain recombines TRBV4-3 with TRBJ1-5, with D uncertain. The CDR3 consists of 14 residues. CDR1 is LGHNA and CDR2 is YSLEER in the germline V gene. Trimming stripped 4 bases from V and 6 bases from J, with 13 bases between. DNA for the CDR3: TGCGCCAGCAGCCCGAACGGGGAGGGTCAGCCCCAGCATTTT. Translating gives CASSPNGEGQPQHF.

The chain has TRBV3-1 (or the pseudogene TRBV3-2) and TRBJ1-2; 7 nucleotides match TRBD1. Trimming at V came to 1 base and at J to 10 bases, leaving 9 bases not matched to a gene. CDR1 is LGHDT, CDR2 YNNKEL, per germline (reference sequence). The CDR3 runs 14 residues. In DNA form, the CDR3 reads TGTGCCAGCAGCCAAGGACAGGGTAGGGTCGACTACACCTTC. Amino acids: CASSQGQGRVDYTF.

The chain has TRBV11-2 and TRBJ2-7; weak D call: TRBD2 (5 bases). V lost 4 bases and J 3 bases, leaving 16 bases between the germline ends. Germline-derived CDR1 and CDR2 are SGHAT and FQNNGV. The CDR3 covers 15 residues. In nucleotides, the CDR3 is TGTGCCAGCAGCTCTGACGGGGTCGGCGGCTACGAGCAGTACTTC. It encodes CASSSDGVGGYEQYF.

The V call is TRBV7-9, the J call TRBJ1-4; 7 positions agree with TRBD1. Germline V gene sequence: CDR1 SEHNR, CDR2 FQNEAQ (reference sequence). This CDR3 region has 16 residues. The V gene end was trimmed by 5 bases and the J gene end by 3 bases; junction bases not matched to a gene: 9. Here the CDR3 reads CASSLSRGRANEKLFF. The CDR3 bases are TGTGCCAGCAGCCTCTCGAGGGGGCGCGCTAATGAAAAACTGTTTTTT.

The CDR3, as DNA: TGTGCCAGCAGTTTCCGGGACAGGGGGCAAGAGACCCAGTACTTC. Residues: CASSFRDRGQETQYF. This chain uses TRBV6-5 with TRBJ2-5, with 11 bases identical to TRBD1. CDR1 and CDR2 from the germline V gene are MNHEY and SVGAGI. Trimming cost V 4 bases and J 2 bases; bases outside gene matches: 3. The CDR3 is made up of 15 amino acids.

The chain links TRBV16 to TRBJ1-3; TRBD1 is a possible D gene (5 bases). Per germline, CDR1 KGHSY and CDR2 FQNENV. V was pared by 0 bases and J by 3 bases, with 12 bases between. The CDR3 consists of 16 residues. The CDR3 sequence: CASSQSSGTLGNTIYF. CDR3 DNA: TGTGCCAGCAGCCAATCTTCCGGGACTCTTGGAAACACCATATATTTT.

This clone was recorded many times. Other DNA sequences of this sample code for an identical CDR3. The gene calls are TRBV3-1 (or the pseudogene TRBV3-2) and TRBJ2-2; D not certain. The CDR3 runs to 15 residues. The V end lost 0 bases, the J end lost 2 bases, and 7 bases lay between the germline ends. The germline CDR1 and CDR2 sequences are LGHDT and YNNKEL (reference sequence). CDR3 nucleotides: TGTGCCAGCAGCCAAGATGTCTTAAACACCGGGGAGCTGTTTTTT. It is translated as CASSQDVLNTGELFF.

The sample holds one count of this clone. The CDR3 DNA reads as TGTGCCAGCAGTCCAGAAGGACAGGGCTATTATAGCAATCAGCCCCAGCATTTT. The encoded protein is CASSPEGQGYYSNQPQHF. This sequence joins TRBV6-6 and TRBJ1-5, with TRBD1 matching 8 bases. Germline assignment: CDR1 MNHNY and CDR2 SVGAGI (reference sequence). Trimming at V came to 5 bases and at J to 0 bases, leaving 12 bases not matched to a gene. The CDR3 is made up of 18 amino acids.

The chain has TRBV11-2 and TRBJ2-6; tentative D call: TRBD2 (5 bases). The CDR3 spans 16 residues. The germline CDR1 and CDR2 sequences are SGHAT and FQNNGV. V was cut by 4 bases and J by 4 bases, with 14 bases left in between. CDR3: CASSSEGRSGANVLTF. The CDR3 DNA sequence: TGTGCCAGCAGCTCTGAAGGGAGATCGGGGGCCAACGTCCTGACTTTC.

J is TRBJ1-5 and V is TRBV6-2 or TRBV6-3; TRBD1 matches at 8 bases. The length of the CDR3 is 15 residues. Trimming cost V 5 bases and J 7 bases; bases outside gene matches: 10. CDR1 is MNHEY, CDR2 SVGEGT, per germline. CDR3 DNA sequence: TGTGCCAGCAGTACCAGGACAGGGATAGGCCAGCCCCAGCATTTT. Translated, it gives CASSTRTGIGQPQHF.

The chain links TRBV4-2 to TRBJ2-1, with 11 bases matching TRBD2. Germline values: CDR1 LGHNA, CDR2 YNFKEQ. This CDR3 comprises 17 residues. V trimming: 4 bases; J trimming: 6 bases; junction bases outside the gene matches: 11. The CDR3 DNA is TGTGCCAGCAGCCCGTCATGGGGGACTAGCGGATTCAATGAGCAGTTCTTC. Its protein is CASSPSWGTSGFNEQFF.

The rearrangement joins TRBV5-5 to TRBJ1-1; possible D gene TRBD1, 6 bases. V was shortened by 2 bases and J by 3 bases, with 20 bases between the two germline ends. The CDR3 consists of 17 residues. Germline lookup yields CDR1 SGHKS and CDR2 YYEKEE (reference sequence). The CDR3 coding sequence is TGTGCCAGCAGCTTTGGGGGCAGCACTCGGTCGGACACTGAAGCTTTCTTT. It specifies CASSFGGSTRSDTEAFF.

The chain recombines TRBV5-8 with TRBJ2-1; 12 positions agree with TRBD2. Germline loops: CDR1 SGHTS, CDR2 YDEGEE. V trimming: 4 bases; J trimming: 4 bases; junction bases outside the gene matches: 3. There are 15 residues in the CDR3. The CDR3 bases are TGTGCCAGCAGCCGACTAGCGGGGGCTTACAATGAGCAGTTCTTC. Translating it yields CASSRLAGAYNEQFF.

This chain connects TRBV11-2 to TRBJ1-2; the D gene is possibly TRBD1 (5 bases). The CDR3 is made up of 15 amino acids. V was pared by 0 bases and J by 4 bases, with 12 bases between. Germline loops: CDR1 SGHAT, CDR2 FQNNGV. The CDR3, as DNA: TGTGCCAGCAGCTTAGAGGGCAGGGTAATCTATGGCTACACCTTC. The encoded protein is CASSLEGRVIYGYTF.